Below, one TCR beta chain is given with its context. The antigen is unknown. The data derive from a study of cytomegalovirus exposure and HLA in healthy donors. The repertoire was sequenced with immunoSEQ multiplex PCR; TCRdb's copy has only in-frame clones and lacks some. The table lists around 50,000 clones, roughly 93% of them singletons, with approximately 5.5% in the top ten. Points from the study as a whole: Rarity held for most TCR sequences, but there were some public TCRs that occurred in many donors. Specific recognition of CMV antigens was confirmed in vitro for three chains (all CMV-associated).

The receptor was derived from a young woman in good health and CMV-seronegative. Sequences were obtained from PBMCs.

As DNA, the CDR3 is TGTGCCAGCAGCTTTGGGGACAGGGATTTAGGCGGCTACACCTTC. It codes for CASSFGDRDLGGYTF. The rearrangement uses TRBV5-4 and TRBJ1-2; the match to TRBD1 covers 9 bases. V shed 2 bases and J 8 bases; nucleotides not matched to a gene: 10. Germline assignment: CDR1 SGHNT and CDR2 YYREEE (reference sequence). The CDR3 runs to 15 residues.